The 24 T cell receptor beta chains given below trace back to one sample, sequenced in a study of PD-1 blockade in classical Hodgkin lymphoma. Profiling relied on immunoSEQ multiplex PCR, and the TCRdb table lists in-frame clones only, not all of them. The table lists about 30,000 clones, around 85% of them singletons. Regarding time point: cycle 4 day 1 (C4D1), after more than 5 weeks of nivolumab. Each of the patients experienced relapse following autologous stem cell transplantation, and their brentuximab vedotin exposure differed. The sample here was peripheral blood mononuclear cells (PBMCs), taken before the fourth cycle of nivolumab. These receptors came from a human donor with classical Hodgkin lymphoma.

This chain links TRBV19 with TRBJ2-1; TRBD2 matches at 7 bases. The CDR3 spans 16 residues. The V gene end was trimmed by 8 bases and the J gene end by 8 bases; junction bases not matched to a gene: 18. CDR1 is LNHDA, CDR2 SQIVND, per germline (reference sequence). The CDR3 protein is CASLELGGIIAYEQFF. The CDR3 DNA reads TGTGCCAGTCTCGAGTTGGGGGGGATAATAGCCTATGAGCAGTTCTTC.

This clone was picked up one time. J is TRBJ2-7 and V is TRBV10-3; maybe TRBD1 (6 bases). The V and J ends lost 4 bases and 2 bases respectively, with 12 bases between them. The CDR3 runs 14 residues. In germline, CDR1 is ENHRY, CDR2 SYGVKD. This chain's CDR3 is CAISVHRATYEQYF. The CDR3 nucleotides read TGTGCCATCAGTGTTCACAGGGCCACCTACGAGCAGTACTTC.

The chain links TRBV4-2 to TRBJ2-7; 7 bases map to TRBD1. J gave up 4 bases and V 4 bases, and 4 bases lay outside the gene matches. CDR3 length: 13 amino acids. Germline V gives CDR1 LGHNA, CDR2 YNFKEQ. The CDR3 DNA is TGTGCCAGCAGCCGGGACAGAAGGTACGAGCAGTACTTC. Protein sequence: CASSRDRRYEQYF.

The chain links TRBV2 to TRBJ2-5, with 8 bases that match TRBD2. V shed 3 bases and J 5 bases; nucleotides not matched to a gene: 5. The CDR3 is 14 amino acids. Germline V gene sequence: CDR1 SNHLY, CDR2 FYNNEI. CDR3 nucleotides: TGTGCCAGCAGTGATCGGGAGGGAAGGGAGACCCAGTACTTC. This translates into CASSDREGRETQYF.

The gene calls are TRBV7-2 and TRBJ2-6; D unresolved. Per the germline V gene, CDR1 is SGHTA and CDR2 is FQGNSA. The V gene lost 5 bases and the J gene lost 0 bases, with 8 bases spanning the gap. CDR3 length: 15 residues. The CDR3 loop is CASSGRSSGANVLTF. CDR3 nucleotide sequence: TGTGCCAGCAGCGGAAGATCCTCTGGGGCCAACGTCCTGACTTTC.

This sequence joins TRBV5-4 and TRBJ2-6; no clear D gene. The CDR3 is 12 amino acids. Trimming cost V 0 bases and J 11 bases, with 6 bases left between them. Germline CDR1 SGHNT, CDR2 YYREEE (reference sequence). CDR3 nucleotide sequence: TGTGCCAGCAGCTTGGACAGATACGTCCTGACTTTC. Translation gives CASSLDRYVLTF.

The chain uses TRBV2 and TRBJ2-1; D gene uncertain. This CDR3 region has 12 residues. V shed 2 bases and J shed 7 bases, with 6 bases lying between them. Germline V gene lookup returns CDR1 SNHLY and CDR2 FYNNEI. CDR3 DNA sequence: TGTGCCAGCAGTGAATCTGGGAATGAGCAGTTCTTC. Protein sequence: CASSESGNEQFF.

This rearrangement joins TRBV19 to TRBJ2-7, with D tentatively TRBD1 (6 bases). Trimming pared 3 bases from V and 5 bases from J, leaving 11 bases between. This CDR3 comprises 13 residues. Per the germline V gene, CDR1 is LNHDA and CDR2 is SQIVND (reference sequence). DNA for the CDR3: TGTGCCAGTAGTATCTCAGGGGCGAACGAGCAGTACTTC. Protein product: CASSISGANEQYF.

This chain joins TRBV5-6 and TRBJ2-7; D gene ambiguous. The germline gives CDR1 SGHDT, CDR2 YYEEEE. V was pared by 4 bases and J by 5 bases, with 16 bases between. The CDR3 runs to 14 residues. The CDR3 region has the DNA TGTGCCAGCAGCCAAAGGATCGTGGGGAACGAGCAGTACGTC. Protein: CASSQRIVGNEQYV.

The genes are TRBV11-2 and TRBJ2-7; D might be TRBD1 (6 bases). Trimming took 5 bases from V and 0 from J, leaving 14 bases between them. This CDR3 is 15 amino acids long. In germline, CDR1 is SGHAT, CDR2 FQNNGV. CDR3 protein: CASSPGGTFSYEQYF. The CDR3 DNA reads TGTGCCAGCAGCCCAGGTGGGACATTCTCCTACGAGCAGTACTTC.

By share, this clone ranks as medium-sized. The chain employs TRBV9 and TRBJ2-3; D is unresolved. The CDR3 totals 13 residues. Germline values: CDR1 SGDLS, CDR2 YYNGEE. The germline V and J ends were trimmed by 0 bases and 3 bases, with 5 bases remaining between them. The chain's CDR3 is CASSVDGTDTQYF. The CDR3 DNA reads TGTGCCAGCAGCGTAGACGGGACAGATACGCAGTATTTT.

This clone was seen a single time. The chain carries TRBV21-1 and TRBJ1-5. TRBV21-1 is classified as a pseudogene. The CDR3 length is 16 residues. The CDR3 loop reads CASSTRTPGGNQPQHF. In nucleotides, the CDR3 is TGTGCCAGCAGCACCCGGACCCCGGGGGGCAATCAGCCCCAGCATTTT.

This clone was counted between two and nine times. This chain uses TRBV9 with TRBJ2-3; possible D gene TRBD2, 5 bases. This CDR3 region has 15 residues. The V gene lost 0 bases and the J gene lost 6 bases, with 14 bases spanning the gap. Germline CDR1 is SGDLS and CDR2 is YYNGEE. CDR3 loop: CASSVDGNVGDTQYF. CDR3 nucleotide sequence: TGTGCCAGCAGCGTAGACGGGAACGTCGGGGATACGCAGTATTTT.

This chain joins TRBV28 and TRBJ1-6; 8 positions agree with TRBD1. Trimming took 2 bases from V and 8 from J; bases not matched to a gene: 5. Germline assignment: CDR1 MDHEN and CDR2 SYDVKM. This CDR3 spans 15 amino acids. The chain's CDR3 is CASSLGDRWYSPLHF. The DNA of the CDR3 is TGTGCCAGCAGTTTAGGGGACAGGTGGTATTCACCCCTCCACTTT. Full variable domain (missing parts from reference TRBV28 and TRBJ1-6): DVKVTQSSRYLVKRTGEKVFLECVQDMDHENMFWYRQDPGLGLRLIYFSYDVKMKEKGDIPEGYSVSREKKERFSLILESASTNQTSMYLCASSLGDRWYSPLHFGNGTRLTVT.

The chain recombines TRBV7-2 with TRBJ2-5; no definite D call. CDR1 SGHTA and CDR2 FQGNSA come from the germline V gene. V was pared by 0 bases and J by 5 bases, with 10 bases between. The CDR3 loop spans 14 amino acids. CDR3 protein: CASSLAFGWETQYF. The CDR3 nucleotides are TGTGCCAGCAGCTTAGCATTCGGGTGGGAGACCCAGTACTTC.

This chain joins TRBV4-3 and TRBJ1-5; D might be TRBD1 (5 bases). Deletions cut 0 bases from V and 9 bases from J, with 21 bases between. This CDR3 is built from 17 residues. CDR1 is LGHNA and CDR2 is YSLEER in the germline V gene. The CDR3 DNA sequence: TGCGCCAGCAGCCAAGACGTTAACGACAGAGCGCGGCGGCCCCAGCATTTT. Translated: CASSQDVNDRARRPQHF.

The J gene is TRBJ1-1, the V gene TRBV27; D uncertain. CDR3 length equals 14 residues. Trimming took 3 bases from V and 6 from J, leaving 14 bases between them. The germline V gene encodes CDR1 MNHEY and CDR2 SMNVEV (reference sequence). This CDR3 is CASSFSTGMAEAFF. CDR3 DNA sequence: TGTGCCAGCAGTTTTTCCACGGGAATGGCTGAAGCTTTCTTT.

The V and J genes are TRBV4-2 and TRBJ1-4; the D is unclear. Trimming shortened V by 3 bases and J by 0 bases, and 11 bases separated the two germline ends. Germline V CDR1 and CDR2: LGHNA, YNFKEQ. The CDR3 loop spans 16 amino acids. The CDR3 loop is CASSHGGTATNEKLFF. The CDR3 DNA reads TGTGCCAGCAGCCATGGCGGCACAGCAACTAATGAAAAACTGTTTTTT.

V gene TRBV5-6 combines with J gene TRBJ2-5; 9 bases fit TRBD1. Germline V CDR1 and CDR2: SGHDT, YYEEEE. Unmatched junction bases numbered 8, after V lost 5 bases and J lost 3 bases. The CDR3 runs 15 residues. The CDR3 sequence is CASRRTGANKETQYF. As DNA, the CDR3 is TGTGCCAGCAGGCGGACAGGGGCCAATAAAGAGACCCAGTACTTC.

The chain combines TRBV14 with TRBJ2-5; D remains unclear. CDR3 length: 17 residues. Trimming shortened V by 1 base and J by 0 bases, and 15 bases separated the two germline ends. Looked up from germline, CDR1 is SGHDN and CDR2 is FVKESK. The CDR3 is CASSQVEDYPYQETQYF. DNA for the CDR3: TGTGCCAGCAGCCAAGTTGAGGATTACCCGTACCAAGAGACCCAGTACTTC.

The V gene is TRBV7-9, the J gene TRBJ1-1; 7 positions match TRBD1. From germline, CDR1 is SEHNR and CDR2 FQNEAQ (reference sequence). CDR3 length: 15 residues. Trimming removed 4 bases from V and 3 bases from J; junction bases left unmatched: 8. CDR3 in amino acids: CASSSGDRLDTEAFF. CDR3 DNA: TGTGCCAGCAGCTCGGGGGACAGACTAGACACTGAAGCTTTCTTT. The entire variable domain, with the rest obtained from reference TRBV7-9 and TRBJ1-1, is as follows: DTGVSQNPRHKITKRGQNVTFRCDPISEHNRLYWYRQTLGQGPEFLTYFQNEAQLEKSRLLSDRFSAERPKGSFSTLEIQRTEQGDSAMYLCASSSGDRLDTEAFFGQGTRLTVV.

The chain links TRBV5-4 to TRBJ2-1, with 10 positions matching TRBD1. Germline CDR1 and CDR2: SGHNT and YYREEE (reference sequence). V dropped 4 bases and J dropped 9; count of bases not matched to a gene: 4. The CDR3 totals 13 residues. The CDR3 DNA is TGTGCCAGCAGCCTGGACAGGGGGGGTGAGCAGTTCTTC. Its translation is CASSLDRGGEQFF.

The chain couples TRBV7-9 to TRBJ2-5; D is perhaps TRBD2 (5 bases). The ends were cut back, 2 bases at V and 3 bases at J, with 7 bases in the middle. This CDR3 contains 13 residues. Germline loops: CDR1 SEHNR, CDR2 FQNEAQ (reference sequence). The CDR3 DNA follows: TGTGCCAGCAGCTTATGGGGAGAAGAGACCCAGTACTTC. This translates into CASSLWGEETQYF.

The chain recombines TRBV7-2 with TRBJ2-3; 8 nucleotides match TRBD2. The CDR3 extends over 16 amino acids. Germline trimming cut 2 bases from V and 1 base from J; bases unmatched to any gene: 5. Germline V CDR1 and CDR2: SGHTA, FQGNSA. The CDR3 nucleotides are TGTGCCAGCAGCTTACCGTTGCGGGGGGGCACAGATACGCAGTATTTT. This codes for CASSLPLRGGTDTQYF.